The 13 T cell receptor beta chains below were found in one sample sequenced in a study of regulatory T cells in long-lasting Graves disease. Time point here: newly diagnosed GD, antithyroid drugs for less than 3 months. PBMC RNA was the source of the TCR library. Through Arm-PCR of CDR3 regions and iRepertoire HTBI primers, TCR beta libraries were built. One entry per CDR3 protein, called by TCRdb with MiXCR from the multiplex PCR reads. The top ten hold about a fifth of the sample, which has around 420,000 distinct CDR3 sequences, roughly 15% seen once. Here the sequenced sample was peripheral blood mononuclear cells (PBMCs), taken at new diagnosis, from a patient treated with antithyroid drugs. These TCRs come from a female donor with Graves disease.

Ten or more counts support this clonotype. The chain links TRBV7-9 to TRBJ1-3; D unclear. Trimming shortened V by 10 bases and J by 4 bases, and 23 bases separated the two germline ends. Germline-derived CDR1 and CDR2 are SEHNR and FQNEAQ (reference sequence). The CDR3 covers 16 residues. In DNA, the CDR3 is TGTGCCACCGATGCTGTGGATTCGGAGAGAGGAAACACCATATATTTT. Translated: CATDAVDSERGNTIYF.

The J gene is TRBJ1-1, the V gene TRBV28, with no clear D. V lost 2 bases, J lost 5 bases, and 18 bases lay in between. CDR1 MDHEN and CDR2 SYDVKM come from the germline V gene. The CDR3 is made up of 16 amino acids. CDR3 bases: TGTGCCAGCAGTTTAGTTTTCCAGGAGTTGGGGACTGAAGCTTTCTTT. Its translation is CASSLVFQELGTEAFF. The variable domain in full, completed from reference TRBV28 and TRBJ1-1, reads DVKVTQSSRYLVKRTGEKVFLECVQDMDHENMFWYRQDPGLGLRLIYFSYDVKMKEKGDIPEGYSVSREKKERFSLILESASTNQTSMYLCASSLVFQELGTEAFFGQGTRLTVV.

This clonotype was recorded at least ten times. The J gene is TRBJ2-1, the V gene TRBV10-3, with 8 bases fitting TRBD2. The V gene end was trimmed by 2 bases and the J gene end by 7 bases; junction bases not matched to a gene: 7. Germline CDR1 and CDR2: ENHRY and SYGVKD. The CDR3 consists of 15 residues. The CDR3 sequence: CAISEAAGAANEQFF. The CDR3 nucleotides read TGTGCCATCAGTGAGGCAGCGGGAGCTGCGAATGAGCAGTTCTTC.

The rearrangement links TRBV2 to TRBJ2-3; 12 bases line up with TRBD2. Per the germline V gene, CDR1 is SNHLY and CDR2 is FYNNEI. The V segment lost 4 bases and the J segment 2 bases; nucleotides outside the gene matches: 10. This CDR3 comprises 18 residues. The CDR3 here is CASSGGEGLAGLTDTQYF. DNA for the CDR3: TGTGCCAGCAGTGGGGGGGAGGGACTAGCGGGTCTCACAGATACGCAGTATTTT.

This clonotype was seen at least ten times. The CDR3 here is CAISERGQARYGYTF. DNA of the CDR3: TGTGCCATCAGTGAACGCGGACAGGCCCGGTATGGCTACACCTTC. The rearrangement uses TRBV10-3 and TRBJ1-2; the match to TRBD1 covers 7 bases. Germline values: CDR1 ENHRY, CDR2 SYGVKD. The J segment lost 5 bases and the V segment lost 3 bases, leaving 9 bases of the junction unmatched. The CDR3 sequence is 15 residues long.

A remark on this clonotype: A much larger clone differs by one base, so this may be a read error. The chain recombines TRBV5-6 with TRBJ1-5; D uncertain. From germline, CDR1 is SGHDT and CDR2 YYEEEE. V dropped 2 bases and J dropped 0 bases, with 9 bases sitting between them. This CDR3 region has 15 residues. Written as DNA, the CDR3 is TGTGCCAGCAGCTTTACGGGGTATAGCAATCAGCCCCAGCATTTT. Translation: CASSFTGYSNQPQHF.

This clonotype was counted many times. V and J are TRBV7-8 and TRBJ2-7; 10 nucleotides match TRBD2. Germline V gene data show CDR1 as SGHVS and CDR2 as FQNEAQ. With 5 bases clipped from V and 6 bases from J, the junction kept 10 bases outside the gene matches. The CDR3 sequence is 15 residues long. The CDR3 DNA reads as TGTGCCAGCAGCCCACTCCCTTTAGCGGGAGGCGAGCAGTACTTC. Its protein is CASSPLPLAGGEQYF.

This clonotype was counted at least ten times. This chain links TRBV3-1 with TRBJ2-5; the D gene is possibly TRBD2 (6 bases). The CDR3 is 13 amino acids. Deletions cut 6 bases from V and 4 bases from J, with 12 bases between. CDR1 is LGHDT and CDR2 is YNNKEL in the germline V gene (reference sequence). The CDR3: CASRPGTLETQYF. Written as DNA, the CDR3 is TGTGCCAGCAGGCCCGGGACTCTAGAGACCCAGTACTTC.

There are many counts of this clonotype. In DNA form, the CDR3 reads TGCAGCGTTGAAGAAGGAGCGCGGCTGTCTGGGGCCAACGTCCTGACTTTC. Translating it yields CSVEEGARLSGANVLTF. The chain combines TRBV29-1 with TRBJ2-6, with unresolved D. Trimming pared 0 bases from V and 1 base from J, leaving 13 bases between. CDR1 is SQVTM, CDR2 ANQGSEA, per germline. The CDR3 covers 17 residues.

The chain combines TRBV3-1 with TRBJ1-4; D not resolved. The V and J ends lost 0 bases and 8 bases respectively, with 10 bases between them. Germline V CDR1 and CDR2: LGHDT, YNNKEL (reference sequence). The CDR3 has 14 residues. The CDR3 sequence is CASSQENSREKLFF. The CDR3 DNA is TGTGCCAGCAGCCAAGAAAACAGTCGGGAAAAACTGTTTTTT.

This chain links TRBV4-1 with TRBJ2-1; 7 positions match TRBD2. The CDR3 covers 15 residues. V was clipped by 0 bases and J by 7 bases; unmatched bases: 6. CDR1 and CDR2 (germline): MGHRA, YSYEKL. The CDR3 sequence: CASSQDGGSMNEQFF. CDR3 bases: TGCGCCAGCAGCCAAGACGGCGGGAGTATGAATGAGCAGTTCTTC.

There are many counts of this clonotype. The gene calls are TRBV12-3 or TRBV12-4 and TRBJ2-1; tentatively, D is TRBD1 or TRBD2 (5 bases each). V lost 5 bases, J lost 8 bases, and 22 bases lay in between. The CDR3 runs 16 residues. The CDR3 region is CASSPGTRSVSYEQFF. In nucleotides, the CDR3 is TGTGCCAGCAGTCCCGGGACCCGCTCCGTTAGTTATGAGCAGTTCTTC.

This clonotype was detected many times. The rearrangement joins TRBV19 to TRBJ1-1, with TRBD1 as a possible D gene (5 bases). The V gene lost 0 bases and the J gene lost 4 bases, with 9 bases spanning the gap. Germline CDR1 and CDR2: LNHDA and SQIVND (reference sequence). The CDR3 has 14 residues. The CDR3 region is CASSIDAQGTEAFF. For the CDR3, the DNA is TGTGCCAGTAGTATAGATGCCCAGGGCACTGAAGCTTTCTTT.